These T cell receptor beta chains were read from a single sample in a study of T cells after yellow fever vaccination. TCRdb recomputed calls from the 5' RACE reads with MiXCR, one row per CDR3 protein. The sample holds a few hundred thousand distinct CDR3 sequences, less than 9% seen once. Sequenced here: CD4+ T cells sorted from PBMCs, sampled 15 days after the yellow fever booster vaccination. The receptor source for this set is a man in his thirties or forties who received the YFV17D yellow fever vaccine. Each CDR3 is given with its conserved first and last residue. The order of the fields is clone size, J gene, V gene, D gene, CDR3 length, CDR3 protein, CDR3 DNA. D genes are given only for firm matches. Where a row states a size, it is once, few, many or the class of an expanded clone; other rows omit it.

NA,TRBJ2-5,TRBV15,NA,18,CATSRDRSGDTYQETQYF,TGTGCCACCAGCAGAGATCGTTCAGGAGACACGTACCAAGAGACCCAGTACTTC
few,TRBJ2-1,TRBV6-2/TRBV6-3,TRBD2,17,CASSYTSGRLSINEQFF,TGTGCCAGCAGTTACACTAGCGGGAGGCTATCGATCAATGAGCAGTTCTTC
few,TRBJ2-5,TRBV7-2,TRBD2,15,CASSGGGGRVETQYF,TGTGCCAGCAGCGGAGGAGGCGGGAGGGTAGAGACCCAGTACTTC
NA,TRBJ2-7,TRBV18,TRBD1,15,CASSGRGQGSYEQYF,TGTGCCAGCTCCGGAAGAGGACAGGGCTCCTACGAGCAGTACTTC
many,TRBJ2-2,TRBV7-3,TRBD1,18,CASSLLPGRDRATGELFF,TGTGCCAGCAGCTTATTGCCTGGGAGGGACAGGGCGACCGGGGAGCTGTTTTTT
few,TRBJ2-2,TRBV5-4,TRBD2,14,CASSWSGRTGELFF,TGTGCCAGCAGCTGGAGCGGGAGGACCGGGGAGCTGTTTTTT
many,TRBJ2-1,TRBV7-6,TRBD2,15,CASSLGLAGVNEQFF,TGTGCCAGCAGCTTAGGACTAGCGGGAGTGAATGAGCAGTTCTTC
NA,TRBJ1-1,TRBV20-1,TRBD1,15,CSARGGGQGNTEAFF,TGCAGTGCTAGAGGGGGGGGACAGGGAAACACTGAAGCTTTCTTT
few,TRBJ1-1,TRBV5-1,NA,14,CASSVGEVPTEAFF,TGCGCCAGCAGCGTTGGGGAGGTTCCAACTGAAGCTTTCTTT
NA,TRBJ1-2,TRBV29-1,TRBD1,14,CSGGGTGTIYGYTF,TGCAGCGGGGGGGGGACAGGGACCATCTATGGCTACACCTTC
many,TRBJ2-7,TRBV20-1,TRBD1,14,CSVLGQVKSYEQYF,TGCAGTGTACTTGGACAGGTGAAATCCTACGAGCAGTACTTC
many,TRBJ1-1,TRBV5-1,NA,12,CASSSDRTEAFF,TGCGCCAGCAGCTCTGACAGGACTGAAGCTTTCTTT
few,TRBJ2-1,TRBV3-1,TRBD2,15,CASSQGTSGSQRMFF,TGTGCCAGCAGCCAAGGGACTAGCGGGAGTCAGAGGATGTTCTTC
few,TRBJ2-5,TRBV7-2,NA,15,CASSFWRDREETQYF,TGTGCCAGCAGCTTTTGGCGGGACCGAGAAGAGACCCAGTACTTC
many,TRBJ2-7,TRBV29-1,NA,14,CSLLSSQEFYEQYF,TGCAGCCTCCTATCGAGCCAAGAGTTCTACGAGCAGTACTTC
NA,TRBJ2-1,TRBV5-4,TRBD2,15,CASSSAGGYYNEQFF,TGTGCCAGCAGCTCTGCGGGAGGTTACTACAATGAGCAGTTCTTC
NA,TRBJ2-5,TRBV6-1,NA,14,CASSGGTLRGTQYF,TGTGCCAGCAGTGGCGGGACACTTAGGGGGACCCAGTACTTC
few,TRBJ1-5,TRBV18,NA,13,CASSYSTDQPQHF,TGTGCCAGCTCATACAGTACGGATCAGCCCCAGCATTTT
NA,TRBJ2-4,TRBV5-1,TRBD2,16,CASSAGTSEAKNIQYF,TGCGCCAGCAGCGCCGGGACTAGCGAAGCCAAAAACATTCAGTACTTC
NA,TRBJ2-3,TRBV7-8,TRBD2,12,CASSWGGDTQYF,TGTGCCAGCAGCTGGGGGGGAGATACGCAGTATTTT
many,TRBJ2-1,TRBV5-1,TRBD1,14,CASSWDRVEDEQFF,TGCGCCAGCAGCTGGGACAGGGTGGAGGATGAGCAGTTCTTC
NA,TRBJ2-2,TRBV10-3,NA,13,CAITTGDTGELFF,TGTGCCATCACGACAGGTGACACCGGGGAGCTGTTTTTT
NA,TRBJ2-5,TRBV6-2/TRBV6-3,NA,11,CASSTLGTQYF,TGTGCCAGCTCGACCCTCGGGACCCAGTACTTC
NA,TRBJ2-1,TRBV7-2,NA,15,CASSLVTGQNNEQFF,TGTGCCAGCAGCTTAGTCACAGGGCAAAACAATGAGCAGTTCTTC
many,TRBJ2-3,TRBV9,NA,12,CASGGSTDTQYF,TGTGCCAGCGGCGGGAGCACAGATACGCAGTATTTT
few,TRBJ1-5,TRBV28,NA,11,CASSFTSAQHF,TGTGCCAGCAGTTTTACATCAGCCCAGCATTTT
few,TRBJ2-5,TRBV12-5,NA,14,CASGLNVVGETQYF,TGTGCTAGTGGTTTAAATGTCGTTGGAGAGACCCAGTACTTC
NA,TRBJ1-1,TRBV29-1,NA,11,CSVGVNTEAFF,TGCAGCGTTGGGGTGAACACTGAAGCTTTCTTT
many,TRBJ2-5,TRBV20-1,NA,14,CSARVPGSGETQYF,TGCAGTGCTAGAGTGCCGGGATCAGGAGAGACCCAGTACTTC
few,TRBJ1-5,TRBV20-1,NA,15,CSARDSFVVNQPQHF,TGCAGTGCTAGAGATTCCTTTGTAGTCAATCAGCCCCAGCATTTT
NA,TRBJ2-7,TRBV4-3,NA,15,CASSLLRGESYEQYF,TGCGCCAGCAGCCTACTCAGGGGGGAGTCCTACGAGCAGTACTTC
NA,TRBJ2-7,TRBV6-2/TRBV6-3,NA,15,CASSRDSSSSYEQYF,TGTGCCAGCAGCCGAGACAGCTCAAGCTCCTACGAGCAGTACTTC
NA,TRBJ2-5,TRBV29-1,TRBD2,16,CSVESGGGFLLETQYF,TGCAGCGTTGAGTCCGGCGGGGGGTTTCTGTTAGAGACCCAGTACTTC
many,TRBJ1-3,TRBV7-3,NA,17,CASSLAGAPSSGNTIYF,TGTGCCAGCAGCTTGGCAGGGGCCCCGAGCTCTGGAAACACCATATATTTT
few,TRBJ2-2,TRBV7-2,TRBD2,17,CASSLSGLAGGTGELFF,TGTGCCAGCAGCTTATCGGGACTAGCGGGGGGCACCGGGGAGCTGTTTTTT
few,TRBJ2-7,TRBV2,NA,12,CASGTTPRSQYF,TGTGCCAGCGGCACGACACCGAGGTCTCAGTACTTC
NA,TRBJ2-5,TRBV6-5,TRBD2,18,CASSYSWTSGRIPQTQYF,TGTGCCAGCAGTTACTCCTGGACTAGCGGGAGGATACCGCAGACCCAGTACTTC
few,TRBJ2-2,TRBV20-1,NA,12,CSAAAVTGELFF,TGCAGTGCTGCAGCGGTCACCGGGGAGCTGTTTTTT
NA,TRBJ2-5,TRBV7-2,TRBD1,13,CASSRDRAETQYF,TGTGCCAGCAGCCGCGACAGGGCCGAGACCCAGTACTTC
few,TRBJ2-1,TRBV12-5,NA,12,CASGLRVWEQFF,TGTGCTAGTGGTTTAAGGGTTTGGGAGCAGTTCTTC
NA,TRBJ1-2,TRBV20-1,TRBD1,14,CSARGATGQHGYTF,TGCAGTGCTAGAGGAGCTACGGGACAGCATGGCTACACCTTC
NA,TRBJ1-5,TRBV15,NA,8,CSNQPQHF,TGTAGCAATCAGCCCCAGCATTTT
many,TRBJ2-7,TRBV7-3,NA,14,CASSWGSGSYEQYF,TGTGCCAGCAGCTGGGGCTCCGGGTCCTACGAGCAGTACTTC
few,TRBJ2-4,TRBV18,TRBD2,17,CASSPGLAGDVKNIQYF,TGTGCCAGCTCCCCGGGACTAGCGGGAGACGTCAAAAACATTCAGTACTTC
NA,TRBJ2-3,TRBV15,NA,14,CATSRDLSRRVQYF,TGTGCCACCAGCAGAGATCTATCCCGCCGGGTACAGTATTTT
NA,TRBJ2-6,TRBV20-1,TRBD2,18,CSARGGGLTLSGANVLTF,TGCAGTGCTAGAGGGGGGGGGTTAACTCTCTCTGGGGCCAACGTCCTGACTTTC
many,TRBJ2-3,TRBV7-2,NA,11,CASSSLDTQYF,TGTGCCAGCAGCTCCTTGGATACGCAGTATTTT
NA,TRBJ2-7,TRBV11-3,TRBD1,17,CASSKTARSGQKYEQYF,TGTGCCAGCAGCAAGACGGCTCGATCGGGACAGAAGTACGAGCAGTACTTC
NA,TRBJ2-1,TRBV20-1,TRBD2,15,CSALGGSGRSDEQFF,TGCAGTGCTCTGGGTGGGAGCGGGAGGTCGGATGAGCAGTTCTTC
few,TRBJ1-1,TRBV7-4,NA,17,CASSSHPRGLKNTEAFF,TGTGCCAGCAGTTCGCACCCTCGGGGTTTGAAGAACACTGAAGCTTTCTTT
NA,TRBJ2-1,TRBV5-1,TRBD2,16,CASSLPPAGGGHEQFF,TGCGCCAGCAGTCTCCCCCCAGCGGGAGGGGGGCATGAGCAGTTCTTC
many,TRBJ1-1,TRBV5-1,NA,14,CASSLAGVGTEAFF,TGCGCCAGCAGCTTGGCGGGGGTGGGGACTGAAGCTTTCTTT
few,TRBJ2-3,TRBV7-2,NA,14,CASSLDLGADTQYF,TGTGCCAGCAGCTTAGATCTAGGGGCAGATACGCAGTATTTT
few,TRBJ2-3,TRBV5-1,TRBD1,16,CASSLGQASSTDTQYF,TGCGCCAGCAGCCTCGGACAGGCCTCTAGCACAGATACGCAGTATTTT
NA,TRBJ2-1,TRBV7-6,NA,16,CASSLELLRGWNEQFF,TGTGCCAGCAGCTTAGAGCTCCTCCGGGGGTGGAATGAGCAGTTCTTC
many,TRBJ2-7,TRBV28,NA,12,CASSLSSDQQYF,TGTGCCAGCAGTTTATCTTCGGACCAGCAGTACTTC
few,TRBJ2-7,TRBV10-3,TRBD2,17,CAISEGTSGRFPYEQYF,TGTGCCATCAGTGAGGGAACTAGCGGGAGATTCCCCTACGAGCAGTACTTC
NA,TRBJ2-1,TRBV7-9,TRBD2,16,CASSQGGGGAYNEQFF,TGTGCCAGCAGCCAAGGTGGCGGGGGGGCCTACAATGAGCAGTTCTTC
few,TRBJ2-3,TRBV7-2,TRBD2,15,CASSLLAAPVDTQYF,TGTGCCAGCAGCTTACTAGCGGCCCCGGTGGATACGCAGTATTTT